This record concerns one TCR beta chain sequence. This sample was included in a study of OX40 agonist ivuxolimab in advanced cancers. CDR3 size: 15 residues. Germline loops: CDR1 SGHRS, CDR2 YFSETQ. V dropped 4 bases and J dropped 11; count of bases not matched to a gene: 8. Measured with immunoSEQ multiplex PCR; TCRdb has only the in-frame clones, and not every one. The profile shows around 74,000 clones, roughly 91% of them singletons. This clonotype was obtained from an adult with an advanced solid tumor such as melanoma, head and neck, liver or kidney cancer. The rearrangement uses TRBV5-1 and TRBJ1-6; 11 bases are shared with TRBD1. Sequenced here: CD4+ or CD8+ T cells sorted from blood, sampled in a trial of the OX40 agonist ivuxolimab. The CDR3 coding sequence is TGCGCCAGCAGCGCTGGGACAGGGGGGAGTCCACCCCTCCACTTT. Translation: CASSAGTGGSPPLHF.